Below, one T cell receptor (beta chain) is given with its context. The antigen is undetermined. V dropped 2 bases and J dropped 5 bases, with 9 bases sitting between them. Per the germline V gene, CDR1 is MDHEN and CDR2 is SYDVKM. The CDR3 has 14 amino acids. The data were obtained in a study of T cell responses to AZD1222 COVID-19 vaccine. Sequenced by immunoSEQ multiplex PCR; TCRdb stores in-frame clones only, minus some. The sample contains fewer than 200,000 clones, 85% to 90% of which appear only once. General study findings and limits: With dominance at 160-218 and 743-854, vaccine-associated CD4 TCRs spanned spike. Spike-specific TCR repertoires showed rising breadth and depth after two AZD1222 doses. Only after the peak T cell response were repertoires sampled.

The sample consisted of peripheral blood, taken 28 days after the second dose of the MenACWY control vaccine. The source is an adult who received the MenACWY meningococcal vaccine as a control. This chain joins TRBV28 and TRBJ1-4; D gene ambiguous. This chain's CDR3 is CASSLRPLNEKLFF. Here the CDR3 DNA reads TGTGCCAGCAGTTTACGGCCACTGAATGAAAAACTGTTTTTT.